These 24 T cell receptor beta chains originate from one sample sequenced in a study of CD4 and CD8 cells across lung adenocarcinoma regions. TCRdb re-called the PCR reads with MiXCR, one entry per CDR3 protein. The sample contains about 6,500 distinct CDR3 sequences, about half of which appear only once. Material for sequencing was CD4+ T cells from the center of a lung tumor. These receptors originate from a female donor with lung adenocarcinoma. The CD4 and CD8 labels of this study may be unreliable.

The rearrangement links TRBV27 to TRBJ2-3; 8 positions match TRBD2. V lost 7 bases to trimming and J lost 4 bases; unmatched junction nucleotides: 7. The germline V gene encodes CDR1 MNHEY and CDR2 SMNVEV (reference sequence). The CDR3 covers 14 residues. The CDR3 spells CASKTGGGPDTQYF. The DNA for the CDR3 is TGTGCCAGCAAGACTGGCGGGGGGCCAGATACGCAGTATTTT.

The sample holds many counts of this clonotype. This chain joins TRBV6-2 or TRBV6-3 and TRBJ2-1; D gene unclear. This CDR3 region has 14 residues. The ends were cut back, 2 bases at V and 7 bases at J, with 12 bases in the middle. Germline CDR1 and CDR2: MNHEY and SVGEGT. The CDR3 coding sequence is TGTGCCAGCAGTTACGCTATTCATATTAATGAGCAGTTCTTC. Its translation: CASSYAIHINEQFF.

The chain links TRBV6-4 to TRBJ2-1; D not resolved. CDR1 is MRHNA, CDR2 SNTAGT, per germline. V lost 3 bases and J lost 11, with 20 bases in between. The CDR3 is 15 residues long. For the CDR3, the DNA is TGTGCCAGCAGTGAGGGCCTAGGAGCGTTCGGCAAGCAGTTCTTC. Protein: CASSEGLGAFGKQFF.

The gene calls are TRBV6-1 and TRBJ2-1; no clear D. The DNA end is more similar to TRBJ2-7, so the J call may be wrong. The CDR3 is made up of 15 amino acids. Germline V gene lookup returns CDR1 MNHNS and CDR2 SASEGT. CDR3 loop: CASSALKRSSYEQYF. In DNA, the CDR3 is TGTGCCAGCAGCGCTCTAAAAAGAAGCTCCTACGAGCAGTACTTC.

The V call is TRBV6-1, the J call TRBJ2-5; TRBD2 aligns across 9 bases. Germline assignment: CDR1 MNHNS and CDR2 SASEGT. The CDR3 spans 16 residues. Trimming took 6 bases from V and 11 from J; bases not matched to a gene: 19. The CDR3 sequence is CASRPKRGVSYNEQYF. The DNA for the CDR3 is TGTGCCAGCAGACCCAAGCGGGGGGTAAGCTACAATGAGCAGTACTTC.

This rearrangement joins TRBV27 to TRBJ2-2; 7 positions match TRBD1. From germline, CDR1 is MNHEY and CDR2 SMNVEV (reference sequence). This CDR3 contains 13 residues. The junction had 6 bases not matched to a gene; V was cut back by 5 bases and J by 9 bases. The CDR3 loop reads CASSPGTDRELFF. The CDR3, as DNA: TGTGCCAGCAGTCCCGGGACAGACAGGGAGCTGTTTTTT.

This clonotype is categorized as medium-sized. This chain connects TRBV6-1 to TRBJ2-3, with 12 bases fitting TRBD2. Germline-derived CDR1 and CDR2 are MNHNS and SASEGT. The CDR3 runs 19 residues. The V gene end was trimmed by 4 bases and the J gene end by 4 bases; junction bases not matched to a gene: 15. This CDR3 reads CASSASRNLAGGPSDTQYF. The CDR3 DNA reads as TGTGCCAGCAGTGCCTCTCGAAACCTAGCGGGAGGGCCCTCAGATACGCAGTATTTT.

Turning to this clonotype: An end of the junction does not agree with germline; a read error may underlie this. The V gene is TRBV12-3 or TRBV12-4, the J gene TRBJ2-5; unclear D gene. This CDR3 comprises 12 residues. The CDR3 DNA reads as TGTGCCAGCAGCCGCGAGAAAGAGACGCAGTACTTC. This translates into CASSREKETQYF.

This clonotype is medium-sized. The chain combines TRBV6-5 with TRBJ1-6; weak D call: TRBD1 (6 bases). The CDR3 loop spans 15 amino acids. V was clipped by 0 bases and J by 8 bases, with 11 bases between them. Germline assignment: CDR1 MNHEY and CDR2 SVGAGI. CDR3 DNA: TGTGCCAGCAGTTACTCGATGCAGGGGTATTCACCCCTCCACTTT. Translating gives CASSYSMQGYSPLHF.

A few counts support this clonotype. The rearrangement joins TRBV12-3 or TRBV12-4 to TRBJ2-1, with 7 bases matching TRBD2. The J call is doubtful: the DNA matches TRBJ2-7 better. The CDR3 is 13 residues long. CDR3 residues: CASRASGTYEQYF. DNA of the CDR3: TGTGCCAGCAGGGCTAGCGGAACCTACGAGCAGTACTTC.

This clonotype was seen a handful of times. Written as DNA, the CDR3 is TGCGCCAGCAGCCAAGGCGGGTTTCCCTACCTAGGAGAGCAGTTCTTC. It specifies CASSQGGFPYLGEQFF. This chain connects TRBV4-1 to TRBJ2-1; tentatively, D is TRBD2 (5 bases). The CDR3 is 16 amino acids. Germline lookup yields CDR1 MGHRA and CDR2 YSYEKL. V lost 1 base and J 10 bases, leaving 20 bases between the germline ends.

To note about this clonotype: Germline and junction disagree at one end, which may indicate a read error. The chain has TRBV6-1 and TRBJ2-3; D is perhaps TRBD1 or TRBD2 (5 bases each). The CDR3 runs 15 residues. Germline loops: CDR1 MNHNS, CDR2 SASEGT. Here the CDR3 reads CASSEGGCRTDTQYF. The CDR3 DNA is TGTGCCAGCAGTGAAGGGGGGTGTCGCACAGATACGCAGTATTTC.

The V and J genes are TRBV6-1 and TRBJ2-1; TRBD2 might be the D (6 bases). The germline V and J ends were trimmed by 7 bases and 4 bases, with 14 bases remaining between them. The V gene's germline CDR1 is MNHNS and CDR2 SASEGT. The CDR3 contains 14 residues. The CDR3 loop is CASTRDGTYNEQFF. CDR3 sequence (DNA): TGTGCCAGCACGAGGGACGGGACTTACAATGAGCAGTTCTTC.

This chain uses TRBV7-2 with TRBJ2-4; TRBD2 aligns across 9 bases. The end of the DNA fits TRBJ2-3 better, so the J call may be wrong. This CDR3 is 17 amino acids long. CDR1 SGHTA and CDR2 FQGNSA come from the germline V gene. The CDR3 protein is CASSRVLVAGDKNIQYF. The CDR3 nucleotides are TGTGCCAGCAGCCGAGTGCTGGTAGCGGGGGACAAAAACATTCAGTATTTT.

The chain recombines TRBV4-1 with TRBJ2-5, with 12 bases that match TRBD2. Germline V gene lookup returns CDR1 MGHRA and CDR2 YSYEKL. The CDR3 sequence is 16 residues long. Trimming at V came to 4 bases and at J to 5 bases, leaving 8 bases not matched to a gene. The CDR3 region has the DNA TGCGCCAGCAGCCCCCCTAGCGGGAGGGCCGGGGAGACCCAGTACTTC. Translated, it gives CASSPPSGRAGETQYF.

The chain links TRBV10-3 to TRBJ1-6; D unresolved. The CDR3 extends over 14 amino acids. CDR1 is ENHRY and CDR2 is SYGVKD in the germline V gene. With 8 bases removed from V and 2 bases from J, the gap between germline ends came to 10 bases. The CDR3 sequence is CAIRGWAYNSPLHF. The CDR3 DNA sequence: TGTGCCATCCGAGGGTGGGCCTATAATTCACCCCTCCACTTT.

Written as DNA, the CDR3 is TGTGCCAGCAGTTTTGCGGGGGCAGATACGCAGTATTTT. It specifies CASSFAGADTQYF. The V gene is TRBV6-5, the J gene TRBJ2-3; TRBD2 aligns across 7 bases. CDR1 and CDR2 (germline): MNHEY, SVGAGI. The CDR3 is 13 amino acids. After removal of 4 bases from V and 4 bases from J, the junction contained 2 bases not matched to a gene.

By share, this clonotype counts as large. This chain joins TRBV6-5 and TRBJ2-5; 7 positions match TRBD2. The germline CDR1 and CDR2 sequences are MNHEY and SVGAGI. The CDR3 has 17 residues. The V segment lost 0 bases and the J segment 2 bases; nucleotides outside the gene matches: 9. The CDR3, as DNA: TGTGCCAGCAGTTACTCGAACCTAGCGGAGTTTCAAGAGACCCAGTACTTC. As protein: CASSYSNLAEFQETQYF.

V gene TRBV6-1 combines with J gene TRBJ2-3; possible D gene TRBD1, 7 bases. In germline, CDR1 is MNHNS, CDR2 SASEGT. This CDR3 has 15 amino acids. Trimming removed 3 bases at V and 10 bases at J, with 20 bases between. CDR3 amino acids: CASSEGAGGTGAQYF. CDR3 coding DNA: TGTGCCAGCAGTGAGGGGGCAGGGGGGACCGGGGCGCAGTATTTT.

About this clonotype itself: The junction does not match germline at one end; this may be a read error. This chain connects TRBV10-1 to TRBJ2-3; perhaps D is TRBD1 or TRBD2 (6 bases each). Per the germline V gene, CDR1 is WNHNN and CDR2 is SYGVQD (reference sequence). CDR3 length: 15 amino acids. CDR3 in amino acids: CASTRGLLGKDTQYF. As DNA, the CDR3 is TGCGCCAGCACCCGGGGGCTGTTAGGCAAAGACACGCAGTATTTC.

There are a few counts of this clonotype. V and J are TRBV5-1 and TRBJ2-1; TRBD2 matches 13 bases. This CDR3 has 18 amino acids. With 5 bases clipped from V and 0 bases from J, the junction kept 8 bases outside the gene matches. In germline, CDR1 is SGHRS, CDR2 YFSETQ. CDR3 nucleotide sequence: TGCGCCAGCAGTTATCCTGGACTAGCGGGAGCCTCCTACAATGAGCAGTTCTTC. Translation: CASSYPGLAGASYNEQFF. Supplemented by reference TRBV5-1 and TRBJ2-1, the full variable domain reads KAGVTQTPRYLIKTRGQQVTLSCSPISGHRSVSWYQQTPGQGLQFLFEYFSETQRNKGNFPGRFSGRQFSNSRSEMNVSTLELGDSALYLCASSYPGLAGASYNEQFFGPGTRLTVL.

The rearrangement joins TRBV9 to TRBJ2-3, with TRBD2 matching over 11 bases. The germline V gene encodes CDR1 SGDLS and CDR2 YYNGEE. After removal of 4 bases from V and 5 bases from J, the junction contained 9 bases not matched to a gene. The CDR3 runs 16 residues. The CDR3 region has the DNA TGTGCCAGCAGCTTAATAGCGGGAGGGCCCGTAGATACGCAGTATTTT. This codes for CASSLIAGGPVDTQYF.

The sample holds a few counts of this clonotype. CDR3 protein: CASSRGTSGQFF. In nucleotides, the CDR3 is TGTGCCAGCAGCCGTGGGACTAGCGGGCAGTTCTTC. This rearrangement joins TRBV7-2 to TRBJ2-1, with TRBD2 identical over 11 bases. Germline V CDR1 and CDR2: SGHTA, FQGNSA. V lost 5 bases, J lost 12 bases, and 3 bases stayed unmatched. The length of the CDR3 is 12 residues.

The chain carries TRBV6-5 and TRBJ2-5; D possibly uses TRBD1 or TRBD2 (5 bases each). The germline gives CDR1 MNHEY, CDR2 SVGAGI. This CDR3 has 12 residues. The V gene lost 2 bases and the J gene lost 4 bases, with 5 bases spanning the gap. Here the CDR3 reads CASSYGGETQYF. CDR3 in DNA: TGTGCCAGCAGTTACGGGGGAGAGACCCAGTACTTC.